This paragraph reports one TCR beta chain. The data derive from a study of blood T cell repertoires in COVID-19. The CDR3 is 16 residues long. The V end lost 3 bases, the J end lost 0 bases, and 9 bases lay between the germline ends. CDR1 SGHVS and CDR2 FQNEAQ come from the germline V gene. Sequenced by immunoSEQ multiplex PCR; TCRdb stores in-frame clones only, minus some. Of roughly 99,000 clones listed, 75% to 95% were seen once; the top ten hold 1% to 1.5%. The chain joins TRBV7-8 to TRBJ1-6; D is ambiguous. The specimen was peripheral blood. This receptor was taken from a woman in her 30s with acute or convalescent COVID-19. CDR3 nucleotides: TGTGCCAGCAGCTTCACCCCAGGCTCCTATAATTCACCCCTCCACTTT. Its protein product is CASSFTPGSYNSPLHF. The full variable domain, completed using reference TRBV7-8 and TRBJ1-6, is GAGVSQSPRYKVAKRGQDVALRCDPISGHVSLFWYQQALGQGPEFLTYFQNEAQLDKSGLPSDRFFAERPEGSVSTLKIQRTQQEDSAVYLCASSFTPGSYNSPLHFGNGTRLTVT.